The clone carrying this T cell receptor beta chain is a singleton in its sample. The sample comes from a study of blood T cell repertoires in COVID-19. This table comes from immunoSEQ multiplex PCR, and its TCRdb copy is limited to in-frame clones, with some not included. The sample has fewer than 350,000 clones; about 88% are singletons. Germline CDR1 is SGHTS and CDR2 is YDEGEE. The CDR3 runs to 14 residues. Trimming removed 2 bases from V and 6 bases from J, with 14 bases in between. Participants reported their clinical history, and cohort assignment relied on those reports. Among Cohort 3 donors, those recovered had two negative PCRs, clearance, or symptom resolution.

The chain has TRBV5-8 and TRBJ1-1; the D gene is possibly TRBD1 (6 bases). The specimen was PBMCs or T cells enriched from blood (not recorded which). The clonotype comes from a woman aged 40 to 50 who had recovered from COVID-19. The CDR3 loop reads CASSLQGGGAEAFF. Here the CDR3 DNA reads TGTGCCAGCAGCTTACAGGGCGGTGGTGCTGAAGCTTTCTTT.